This TCR beta chain stems from a study of T-cell reconstitution after alpha-beta-depleted transplantation in children. The CDR3 contains 14 residues. From germline, CDR1 is DFQATT and CDR2 SNEGSKA (reference sequence). Trimming took 3 bases from V and 2 from J, leaving 10 bases between them. Construction of the TCRbeta library involved unique molecular identifiers. TCRdb re-called the PCR reads with MiXCR, one entry per CDR3 protein. The profile shows 200,000 to 250,000 distinct CDR3 sequences, roughly 9% of them singletons. This clonotype was detected only a few times. Sequenced here: PBMCs from the stem cell graft donor, sampled from the stem cell graft. The sequence derives from a human donor who donated a stem cell graft to a child with acute lymphoblastic leukemia. The genes are TRBV20-1 and TRBJ2-2; D gene ambiguous. CDR3 nucleotides: TGCAGTGCTAGTTGGGCAGAAAACACCGGGGAGCTGTTTTTT. Translated, it gives CSASWAENTGELFF.